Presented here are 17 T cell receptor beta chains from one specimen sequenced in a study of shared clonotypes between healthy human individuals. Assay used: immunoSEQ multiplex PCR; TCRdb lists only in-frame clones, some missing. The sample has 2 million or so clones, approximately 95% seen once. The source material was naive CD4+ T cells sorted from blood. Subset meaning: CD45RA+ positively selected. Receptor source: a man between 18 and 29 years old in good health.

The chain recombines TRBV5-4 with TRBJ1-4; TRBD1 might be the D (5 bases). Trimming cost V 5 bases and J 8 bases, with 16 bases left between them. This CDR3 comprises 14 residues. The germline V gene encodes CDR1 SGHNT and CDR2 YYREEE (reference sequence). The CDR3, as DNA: TGTGCCAGCAGTGAGCAGGGTAAAGGGGAAAAACTGTTTTTT. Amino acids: CASSEQGKGEKLFF.

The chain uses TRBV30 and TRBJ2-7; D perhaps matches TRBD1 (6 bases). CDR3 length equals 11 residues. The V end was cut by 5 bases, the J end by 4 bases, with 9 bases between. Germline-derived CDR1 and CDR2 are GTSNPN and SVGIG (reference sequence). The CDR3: CAWGDNYEQYF. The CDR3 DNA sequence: TGTGCCTGGGGGGACAATTACGAGCAGTACTTC.

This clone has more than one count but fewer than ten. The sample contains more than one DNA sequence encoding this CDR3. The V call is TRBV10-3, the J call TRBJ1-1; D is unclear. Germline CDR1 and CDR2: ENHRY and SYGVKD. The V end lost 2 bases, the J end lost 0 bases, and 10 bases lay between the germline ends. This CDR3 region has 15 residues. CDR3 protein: CAISEGGRMNTEAFF. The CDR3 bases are TGTGCCATCAGTGAGGGCGGAAGGATGAACACTGAAGCTTTCTTT.

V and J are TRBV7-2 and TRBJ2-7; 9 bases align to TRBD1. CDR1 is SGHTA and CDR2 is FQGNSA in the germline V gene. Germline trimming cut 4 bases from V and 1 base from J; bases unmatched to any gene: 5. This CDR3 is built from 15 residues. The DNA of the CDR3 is TGTGCCAGCAGCTCAATGGGGACAGGGTCCTACGAGCAGTACTTC. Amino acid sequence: CASSSMGTGSYEQYF. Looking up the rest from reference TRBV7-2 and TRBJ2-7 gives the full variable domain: GAGVSQSPSNKVTEKGKDVELRCDPISGHTALYWYRQSLGQGLEFLIYFQGNSAPDKSGLPSDRFSAERTGGSVSTLTIQRTQQEDSAVYLCASSSMGTGSYEQYFGPGTRLTVT.

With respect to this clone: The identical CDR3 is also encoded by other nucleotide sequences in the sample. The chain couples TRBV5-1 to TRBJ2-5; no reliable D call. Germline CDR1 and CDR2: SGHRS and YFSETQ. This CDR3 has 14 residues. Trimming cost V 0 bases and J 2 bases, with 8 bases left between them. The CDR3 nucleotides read TGCGCCAGCAGCTTGGCCGCTGTACAAGAGACCCAGTACTTC. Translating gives CASSLAAVQETQYF.

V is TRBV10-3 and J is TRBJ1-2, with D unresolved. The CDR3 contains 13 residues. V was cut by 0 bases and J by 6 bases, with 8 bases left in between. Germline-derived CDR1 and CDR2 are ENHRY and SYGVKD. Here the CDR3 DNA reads TGTGCCATCAGTGAGTCCTCGGCAAATGGCTACACCTTC. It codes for CAISESSANGYTF.

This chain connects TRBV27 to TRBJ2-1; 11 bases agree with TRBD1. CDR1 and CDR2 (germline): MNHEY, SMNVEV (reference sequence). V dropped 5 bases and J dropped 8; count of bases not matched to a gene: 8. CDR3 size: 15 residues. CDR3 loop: CASSQRTGGRDEQFF. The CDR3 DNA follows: TGTGCCAGCAGTCAACGGACAGGGGGCAGGGATGAGCAGTTCTTC.

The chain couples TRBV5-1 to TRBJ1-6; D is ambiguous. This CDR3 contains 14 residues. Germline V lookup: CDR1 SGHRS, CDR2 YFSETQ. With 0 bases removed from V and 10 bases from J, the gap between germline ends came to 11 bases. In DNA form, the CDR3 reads TGCGCCAGCAGCTTGGAAAGCACGGGGTCACCCCTCCACTTT. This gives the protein CASSLESTGSPLHF.

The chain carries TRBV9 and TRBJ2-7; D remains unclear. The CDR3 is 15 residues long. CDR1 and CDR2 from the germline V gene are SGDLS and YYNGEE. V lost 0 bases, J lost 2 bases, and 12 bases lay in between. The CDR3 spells CASSVVERSPYEQYF. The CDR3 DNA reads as TGTGCCAGCAGCGTAGTTGAGCGATCCCCCTACGAGCAGTACTTC.

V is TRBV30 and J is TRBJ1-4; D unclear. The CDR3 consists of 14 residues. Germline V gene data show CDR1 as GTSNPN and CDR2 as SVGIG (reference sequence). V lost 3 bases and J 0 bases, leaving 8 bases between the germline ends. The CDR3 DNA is TGTGCCTGGAGCCTAGTAACAACTAATGAAAAACTGTTTTTT. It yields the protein CAWSLVTTNEKLFF.

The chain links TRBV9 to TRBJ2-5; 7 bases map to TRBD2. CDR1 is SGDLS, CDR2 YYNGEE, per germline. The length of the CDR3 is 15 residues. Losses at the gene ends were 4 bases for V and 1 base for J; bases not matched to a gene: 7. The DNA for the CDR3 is TGTGCCAGCAGCTCGTTGACTAGCCCCCAAGAGACCCAGTACTTC. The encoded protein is CASSSLTSPQETQYF.

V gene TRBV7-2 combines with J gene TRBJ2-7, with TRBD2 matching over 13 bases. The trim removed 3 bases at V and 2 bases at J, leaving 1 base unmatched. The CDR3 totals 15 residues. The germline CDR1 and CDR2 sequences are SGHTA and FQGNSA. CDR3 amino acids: CASSFGTSGTYEQYF. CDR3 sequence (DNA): TGTGCCAGCAGCTTTGGGACTAGCGGGACCTACGAGCAGTACTTC.

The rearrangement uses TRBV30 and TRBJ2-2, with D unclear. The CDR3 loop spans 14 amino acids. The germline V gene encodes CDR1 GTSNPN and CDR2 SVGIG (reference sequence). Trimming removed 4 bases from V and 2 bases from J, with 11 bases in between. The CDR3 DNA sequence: TGTGCCTGGACCGGTCATTCTAACACCGGGGAGCTGTTTTTT. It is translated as CAWTGHSNTGELFF. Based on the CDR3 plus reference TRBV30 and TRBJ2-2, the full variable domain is SQTIHQWPATLVQPVGSPLSLECTVEGTSNPNLYWYRQAAGRGLQLLFYSVGIGQISSEVPQNLSASRPQDRQFILSSKKLLLSDSGFYLCAWTGHSNTGELFFGEGSRLTVL.

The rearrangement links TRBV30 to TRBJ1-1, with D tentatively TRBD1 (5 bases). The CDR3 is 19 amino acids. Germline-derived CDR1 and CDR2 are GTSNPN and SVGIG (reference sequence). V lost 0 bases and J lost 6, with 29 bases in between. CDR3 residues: CAWSVHGGRAVLEMPEAFF. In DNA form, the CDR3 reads TGTGCCTGGAGTGTACATGGGGGGAGGGCTGTACTCGAGATGCCTGAAGCTTTCTTT. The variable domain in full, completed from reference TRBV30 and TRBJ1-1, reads SQTIHQWPATLVQPVGSPLSLECTVEGTSNPNLYWYRQAAGRGLQLLFYSVGIGQISSEVPQNLSASRPQDRQFILSSKKLLLSDSGFYLCAWSVHGGRAVLEMPEAFFGQGTRLTVV.

In DNA, the CDR3 is TGTGCCAGCAGCGTAGACCAGGGCGGATGGGAGACCCAGTACTTC. Translating gives CASSVDQGGWETQYF. The chain links TRBV9 to TRBJ2-5, with D perhaps TRBD1 (5 bases). Germline V gives CDR1 SGDLS, CDR2 YYNGEE. The CDR3 has 15 amino acids. V lost 0 bases, J lost 5 bases, and 14 bases lay in between.

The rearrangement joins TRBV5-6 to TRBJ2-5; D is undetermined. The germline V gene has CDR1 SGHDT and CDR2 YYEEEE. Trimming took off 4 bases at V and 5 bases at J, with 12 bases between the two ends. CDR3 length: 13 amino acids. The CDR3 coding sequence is TGTGCCAGCAGCCTCCTTTTGGTGGAGACCCAGTACTTC. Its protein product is CASSLLLVETQYF.

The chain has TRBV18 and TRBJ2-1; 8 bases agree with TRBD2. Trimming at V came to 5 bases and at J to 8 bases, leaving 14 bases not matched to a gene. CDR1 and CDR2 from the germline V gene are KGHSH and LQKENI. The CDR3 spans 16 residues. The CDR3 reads CASSKTSGSYNDEQFF. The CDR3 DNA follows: TGTGCCAGCTCAAAAACTAGCGGATCATACAACGATGAGCAGTTCTTC.